Listed below are T cell receptor beta chains from one sample, sequenced in a study of blood T cell repertoires in COVID-19. TCRdb's copy holds only in-frame clones and misses some; the assay was immunoSEQ multiplex PCR. The sample includes 150,000 to 200,000 clones, over 75% of them seen just once. Sequenced material: PBMCs or T cells enriched from blood (not recorded which). Receptors originate from a man aged 50 to 59 who had recovered from COVID-19. CDR3s include the opening cysteine and the closing phenylalanine or tryptophan. The D gene is left open where the match is weak. For some rows the clone size is stated as once, few or many, or as a class when expanded; others skip it.

d_gene | j_gene | v_gene | abundance | CDR3aa | CDR3nt
NA | TRBJ2-7 | TRBV19 | NA | CASSIEGGIGYEQYF | TGTGCCAGTAGTATAGAGGGCGGGATTGGGTACGAGCAGTACTTC
TRBD1 | TRBJ1-6 | TRBV10-2 | NA | CASSVTGGNSPLHF | TGCGCCAGCAGTGTTACAGGGGGCAATTCACCCCTCCACTTT
NA | TRBJ1-2 | TRBV13 | NA | CASSQWTVRTLYGYTF | TGTGCCAGCAGCCAATGGACAGTCCGAACCCTCTATGGCTACACCTTC
NA | TRBJ1-4 | TRBV15 | NA | CATSRVGHRREEKLFF | TGTGCCACCAGCAGAGTTGGACATCGGCGTGAGGAAAAACTGTTTTTT
NA | TRBJ1-1 | TRBV6-5 | NA | CASSRNTEAFF | TGTGCCAGCAGTCGGAACACTGAAGCTTTCTTT
NA | TRBJ2-3 | TRBV5-1 | NA | CASSLVLAQDTQYF | TGCGCCAGCAGCTTGGTACTAGCCCAAGATACGCAGTATTTT
NA | TRBJ1-5 | TRBV7-9 | NA | CASSLGVNQPQHF | TGTGCCAGCAGCTTGGGAGTAAATCAGCCCCAGCATTTT
NA | TRBJ1-4 | TRBV11-2 | once | CASSLRRQEKLFF | TGTGCCAGCAGCTTACGGAGGCAGGAAAAACTGTTTTTT
NA | TRBJ1-2 | TRBV13 | NA | CASSSQVSASNYGYTF | TGTGCCAGCAGCTCTCAAGTTTCAGCGTCTAACTATGGCTACACCTTC
NA | TRBJ2-1 | TRBV7-8 | NA | CASSPGPRWQFF | TGTGCCAGCAGCCCAGGGCCTCGGTGGCAGTTCTTC
TRBD2 | TRBJ2-7 | TRBV27 | NA | CASSWGLALEQYF | TGTGCCAGCAGTTGGGGACTAGCGCTCGAGCAGTACTTC
TRBD2 | TRBJ2-3 | TRBV5-1 | once | CASLPLAGDTDTQYF | TGCGCCAGCCTTCCACTAGCGGGGGATACAGATACGCAGTATTTT
TRBD2 | TRBJ2-5 | TRBV5-1 | NA | CASSSLRGGRGETQYF | TGCGCCAGCAGCTCTCTCCGGGGCGGGAGGGGAGAGACCCAGTACTTC
NA | TRBJ1-2 | TRBV3-1/TRBV3-2 | NA | CASSRQGQSGGYTF | TGTGCCAGCAGCCGTCAGGGGCAATCGGGGGGCTACACCTTC
TRBD1 | TRBJ2-7 | TRBV3-1/TRBV3-2 | few | CASSPTPGTVSYEQYF | TGTGCCAGCAGCCCGACCCCGGGGACAGTCTCCTACGAGCAGTACTTC
NA | TRBJ2-3 | TRBV25-1 | NA | CASSVRDTQYF | TGTGCCAGCAGTGTGAGGGATACGCAGTATTTT
NA | TRBJ2-6 | TRBV29-1 | NA | CSVGGGTFPSGANVLTF | TGCAGCGTAGGGGGGGGGACATTCCCCTCTGGGGCCAACGTCCTGACTTTC
TRBD2 | TRBJ2-1 | TRBV28 | once | CASSLGPSGSGNEQFF | TGTGCCAGCAGTTTAGGTCCTAGCGGGAGTGGCAATGAGCAGTTCTTC
TRBD1 | TRBJ1-1 | TRBV12-5 | NA | CASGLSTGGWAFF | TGTGCTAGTGGATTATCAACAGGGGGCTGGGCTTTCTTT
NA | TRBJ2-3 | TRBV5-8 | NA | CASSLPGVDTDTQYF | TGTGCCAGCAGCTTGCCGGGGGTTGACACAGATACGCAGTATTTT
TRBD2 | TRBJ2-1 | TRBV9 | NA | CASSVDPAGGVYNEQFF | TGTGCCAGCAGCGTAGATCCAGCGGGGGGGGTTTACAATGAGCAGTTCTTC
TRBD1 | TRBJ1-2 | TRBV19 | NA | CASNLGTGGLGSYGYTF | TGTGCCAGTAATCTCGGGACAGGGGGCTTGGGGAGCTATGGCTACACCTTC
TRBD1 | TRBJ2-7 | TRBV3-1/TRBV3-2 | NA | CASRVRQGASYEQYF | TGTGCCAGCAGAGTCCGACAGGGGGCATCCTACGAGCAGTACTTC
NA | TRBJ2-7 | TRBV28 | NA | CASSLLGGPEREQYF | TGTGCCAGCAGTTTACTAGGGGGACCCGAACGCGAGCAGTACTTC
TRBD2 | TRBJ2-1 | TRBV29-1 | NA | CSVVGLAGVDEQFF | TGCAGCGTTGTAGGGCTAGCGGGGGTTGATGAGCAGTTCTTC
TRBD1 | TRBJ2-7 | TRBV7-9 | NA | CASSFRGDRDRAPALHF | TGTGCCAGCAGCTTCCGGGGTGATCGGGACAGAGCCCCGGCCTTACACTTC
NA | TRBJ2-2 | TRBV28 | NA | CASSLSSRDIGELFF | TGTGCCAGCAGTTTATCTAGCCGTGACATCGGGGAGCTGTTTTTT
TRBD1 | TRBJ2-7 | TRBV18 | NA | CASSPGTVSSYEQYF | TGTGCCAGCTCACCAGGGACAGTTAGCTCCTACGAGCAGTACTTC
TRBD2 | TRBJ2-7 | TRBV5-5 | NA | CASSPEGLAGGPPYEQYF | TGTGCCAGCAGCCCGGAGGGACTAGCGGGAGGGCCTCCCTACGAGCAGTACTTC
TRBD1 | TRBJ2-7 | TRBV29-1 | NA | CSVARGLSYEQYF | TGCAGCGTTGCCAGGGGGTTATCCTACGAGCAGTACTTC
TRBD1 | TRBJ2-3 | TRBV2 | NA | CASRQGRGTDTQYF | TGTGCCAGCCGACAGGGTCGGGGCACAGATACGCAGTATTTT